This T cell receptor beta chain was sequenced during a study of naive and memory T cell subsets. Study-wide findings and caveats: In naive cells, over 95% of TCR sequences were seen only once.

After removal of 2 bases from V and 0 bases from J, the junction contained 10 bases not matched to a gene. The length of the CDR3 is 19 residues. Per germline, CDR1 SGHTA and CDR2 FQGNSA. From the second PCR step, alpha and beta chains were amplified apart. Four subsets defined by CD45RA and CD27 were sorted after CD3, CD4, CD8 and live/dead staining. Both TRBC1 and TRBC2 were covered by a beta constant-region primer of two equimolar oligonucleotides. Ligated cDNA was amplified by four rounds of PCR with nested alpha and beta constant-region primers and SP2. From the UMI-ligation and nested PCR reads, TCRdb called clonotypes with MiXCR, one entry per CDR3 protein. The repertoire holds 85,000 or so distinct CDR3 sequences, with over 8.5% as singletons. On this clonotype: What it recognizes is unknown.

Sequenced: naive CD8+ T cells from blood. This rearrangement joins TRBV7-2 to TRBJ1-5, with 10 bases identical to TRBD1. This receptor was obtained from a human donor in good health. The CDR3 nucleotides read TGTGCCAGCAGCTTACGGCCCGGGACAGGGGCCTATAGCAATCAGCCCCAGCATTTT. It yields the protein CASSLRPGTGAYSNQPQHF.